This T cell receptor beta chain was observed in a study of monozygotic twins with inflammatory bowel disease. Germline CDR1 and CDR2: DFQATT and SNEGSKA (reference sequence). This CDR3 comprises 14 residues. The authors isolated total RNA from whole blood without sorting T cells. Template switching introduced UMIs that contain a 6-nucleotide sample barcode. From its re-call of the 5' RACE reads, TCRdb lists each CDR3 protein once, without DNA. Recorded for this sample: over 350,000 distinct CDR3 sequences. Findings and caveats of the study: IBD patients shared fewer clonotypes with other individuals than healthy twins, especially patients with disease activity signs.

In the case of this clonotype: Its target is unknown.

The material sequenced was blood. The chain carries TRBV20-1 and TRBJ2-5. This clonotype was sampled from a human donor with ulcerative colitis or Crohn's disease, or a healthy co-twin of an affected twin (not recorded which). This CDR3 is CSARDPLNQETQYF.